This T cell receptor beta chain was retrieved from a study of T cells in Graves' hyperthyroidism and ophthalmopathy (dated by TCRdb to between 2017 and 2020). In the study overall: Peripheral blood samples were taken at initial diagnosis, before any treatment was given. A discovery cohort of about 100 patients, 43 with Graves' ophthalmopathy and approximately 60 with stable Graves' hyperthyroidism, was used to find distinguishing TCR V-J signatures. Whether ophthalmopathy could be predicted prospectively was tested in an independent validation cohort made up of under 20 hyperthyroidism patients plus 17 patients who later progressed to ophthalmopathy. For training and testing, the 100 or so patients in the discovery cohort were randomly divided in a 7:3 ratio. In more than five Graves' hyperthyroidism patients, the study also compared T-cell repertoires from thyroid tissue with T-cell repertoires from blood. After sampling, hyperthyroidism patients received methimazole starting at 30 mg daily, and ophthalmopathy patients received high-dose intravenous methylprednisolone. TCR Vbeta CDR3 sequencing of 130 to 150 peripheral blood samples (43 ophthalmopathy, 70 to 85 hyperthyroidism and some 17 progressor patients) is reported in the paper. Broader findings and caveats from the paper: In cross-validation, a model built on a 13 V-J signature told ophthalmopathy apart from stable hyperthyroidism with less than 90% sensitivity and about 81% specificity, and in testing the same model reached 80%/75%. Sample size was not statistically predetermined, and investigators were not blinded to group allocation. Most expanded thyroid clonotypes (frequency above 0.001) were also found in blood, which suggests that blood repertoires may mirror thyroid immune responses. In validation, progression to ophthalmopathy was predicted by the model with 70.59% sensitivity and roughly 76% specificity, a median of roughly 6.4 months before onset.

The TCR beta CDR3 regions were amplified from RNA transcripts. The first round of RT-PCR for the TCR CDR3 was performed with the HTBI primer set and the Qiagen OneStep RT-PCR kit. Libraries were constructed in a second round of multiplex PCR, after which size selection and purification were performed. Libraries were sequenced paired-end with 100 bp reads on an Illumina HiSeq2000. The authors' analysis ran thus. SOAPnuke was used to process the raw data, throwing out any read that contained adapters or uncalled bases, had a mean Phred below 15, or lacked an exact constant-primer or identifier match. COPE v1.2.5 was used to merge high-quality paired reads, and clonotypes were defined as unique nucleotide sequences. Clonotypes were aligned to IMGT TRBV, TRBD and TRBJ reference segments using MiTCR v1.1. The analysis was restricted to V-J combinations with a frequency above 0.0001, which together covered 99% to 99.2% of the repertoires. The TCS score was defined as the ratio of F50 (clonal expansion) to E x V (chaos), calculated using BLOSUM62-based TCRdist between CDR3 peptides within each V-J. Welch's t-statistics and random forest reduced around 520 V-J features to 10 to 15, which were used in a naive Bayes classifier (R e1071). Thyroid-blood repertoire similarity was quantified with the Morisita-Horn index. TCRdb applied fastp at Q25 and MiXCR to the public reads, then kept only in-frame beta chains. A single entry per CDR3 protein holds the most common genes and DNA from its merged rows. Here the V and J calls rest on TCRdb's processing, not on the authors' analysis. Across this sample there are nearly 750,000 distinct CDR3 sequences, with roughly a third seen only once. The top ten hold around 29% of the sample.

A remark on this clonotype: It has no known antigen specificity. Per-base qualities were not stored, and no clone one base away is much larger.

Graves' hyperthyroidism was defined as stable when no progression to ophthalmopathy occurred over 18 months of follow-up. Hyperthyroidism patients were newly diagnosed, with disease duration under 2 months, and aged 18 to 65 years. Any patient with an uncontrolled infection, another autoimmune disease, pregnancy or lactation was excluded. Diagnoses relied on clinical symptoms, serum thyroxine and TRAb, thyroid ultrasound and orbital computed tomography. PBMCs were separated from roughly 9.3 ml of fresh peripheral blood using Ficoll-Paque density gradient centrifugation. Total RNA was extracted using Trizol reagent, and RNA quality was assessed on an Agilent 2100 Bioanalyzer. The CDR3 has 14 amino acids, counting the end cysteine and phenylalanine. Of all the DNA, just the CDR3 is kept, 42 bases in frame from base 1. A distance of 16 bases separates the germline ends of V and J, which lose 5 bases and 5 bases respectively. For CDR1 and CDR2, the germline V gene lists SGHTA and FQGNSA.

Sequenced: blood. The receptor was isolated from a woman between 40 and 55 years old with Graves' hyperthyroidism. This chain is built from TRBV7-2 and TRBJ2-7; TRBD2 might be the D gene, on 6 matching bases. The nucleotide sequence is given as TGTGCCAGCAGCGTCGATGGGGGGTCGAACGAGCAGTACTTC. This gives the protein CASSVDGGSNEQYF.